A selection of T cell receptor beta chains follows, all from one sample in a study of post-analysis software for immune sequencing data. A single record per CDR3 protein comes from TCRdb applying MiXCR to the PCR reads. The sample includes 750,000 to 950,000 distinct CDR3 sequences, roughly 50% of them seen just once. Source material: blood. Every receptor here comes from a girl aged 5-17 years with multiple sclerosis. The CDR3 runs from the conserved cysteine through the conserved F or W. The D gene is left open where the match is weak. The size field is filled for only some rows; it gives once, few, many or a size class.

d_call: TRBD1; j_call: TRBJ1-1; v_call: TRBV12-3/TRBV12-4; clone_size: .; cdr3_nt: TGTGCCAGCAGTCCTGGGGACAGGATGAACACTGAAGCTTTCTTT; cdr3_aa: CASSPGDRMNTEAFF
d_call: .; j_call: TRBJ2-7; v_call: TRBV12-3/TRBV12-4; clone_size: .; cdr3_nt: TGTGCCAGCAGTTCGCAAGGAGGCTCCTACGAGCAGTACTTC; cdr3_aa: CASSSQGGSYEQYF
d_call: TRBD1; j_call: TRBJ2-7; v_call: TRBV20-1; clone_size: .; cdr3_nt: TGCAGTGCTAGTAGACAGGGGCGCGCCTACGAGCAGTACTTC; cdr3_aa: CSASRQGRAYEQYF
d_call: .; j_call: TRBJ2-1; v_call: TRBV6-6; clone_size: few; cdr3_nt: TGTGCCAGCAGTTGGTCGTACAATGAGCAGTTCTTC; cdr3_aa: CASSWSYNEQFF
d_call: TRBD2; j_call: TRBJ2-3; v_call: TRBV13; clone_size: .; cdr3_nt: TGTGCCAGCAGCTTAAGATCAGCGGGAGCAGATACGCAGTATTTT; cdr3_aa: CASSLRSAGADTQYF
d_call: TRBD2; j_call: TRBJ2-2; v_call: TRBV20-1; clone_size: .; cdr3_nt: TGCAGTGCCCGGACTAGCGGGTGGGACACCGGGGAGCTGTTTTTT; cdr3_aa: CSARTSGWDTGELFF
d_call: TRBD2; j_call: TRBJ2-5; v_call: TRBV2; clone_size: .; cdr3_nt: TGTGCCAGCAGTGATGGTCCTAGCGGAGACCAAGAGACCCAGTACTTC; cdr3_aa: CASSDGPSGDQETQYF
d_call: .; j_call: TRBJ2-5; v_call: TRBV20-1; clone_size: .; cdr3_nt: TGCAGTGCTAGAGTGGCTGGGCAGCGGGCCCACAATGAGCAGTACTTC; cdr3_aa: CSARVAGQRAHNEQYF
d_call: TRBD1; j_call: TRBJ1-6; v_call: TRBV6-5; clone_size: .; cdr3_nt: TGTGCCAGCTCCATAGCCTCCGGGACAGGGGGGTCACCCCTCCACTTT; cdr3_aa: CASSIASGTGGSPLHF
d_call: .; j_call: TRBJ1-1; v_call: TRBV6-5; clone_size: .; cdr3_nt: TGTGCCAGCAGTTACGACGCCGGAGCTGTAGCTTTCTTT; cdr3_aa: CASSYDAGAVAFF
d_call: .; j_call: TRBJ2-7; v_call: TRBV7-8; clone_size: once; cdr3_nt: TGTGCCAGCAGCCTCCACAGGGTCCCTAAGGATTCTTCGGGTGAGCAGTACTTC; cdr3_aa: CASSLHRVPKDSSGEQYF
d_call: .; j_call: TRBJ2-3; v_call: TRBV7-3; clone_size: .; cdr3_nt: TGTGCCAGCAGCTTAAGATCCGGGGCAACAGATACGCAGTATTTT; cdr3_aa: CASSLRSGATDTQYF
d_call: .; j_call: TRBJ2-1; v_call: TRBV11-2; clone_size: .; cdr3_nt: TGTGCCAGCAGCTTAAGGGGATCACATTGGGCTTTATCCTACAATGAGCAGTTCTTC; cdr3_aa: CASSLRGSHWALSYNEQFF
d_call: .; j_call: TRBJ2-1; v_call: TRBV4-1; clone_size: .; cdr3_nt: TGCGCCAGCAGCCAAGAACCAAGGAATGAGCAGTTCTTC; cdr3_aa: CASSQEPRNEQFF
d_call: TRBD2; j_call: TRBJ2-7; v_call: TRBV7-8; clone_size: few; cdr3_nt: TGTGCCAGCAGCGCCCGGACTAGCTCAGCCTACGAGCAGTACTTC; cdr3_aa: CASSARTSSAYEQYF
d_call: .; j_call: TRBJ2-7; v_call: TRBV20-1; clone_size: .; cdr3_nt: TGCAGTGCTAGAGATTCCCCGGTTCTCTACGAGCAGTACTTC; cdr3_aa: CSARDSPVLYEQYF
d_call: .; j_call: TRBJ2-7; v_call: TRBV7-2; clone_size: .; cdr3_nt: TGTGCCAGCAGCTGGGCGGCGACCTACGAGCAGTACTTC; cdr3_aa: CASSWAATYEQYF
d_call: TRBD2; j_call: TRBJ2-7; v_call: TRBV5-1; clone_size: .; cdr3_nt: TGCGCCAGCAGCTGGGGGACTAGCGGCCCCCTCGAGCAGTACTTC; cdr3_aa: CASSWGTSGPLEQYF
d_call: .; j_call: TRBJ2-7; v_call: TRBV20-1; clone_size: .; cdr3_nt: TGCAGTGCTAGAGATCCGGGAGTGGGGGTATCCTACGAGCAGTACTTC; cdr3_aa: CSARDPGVGVSYEQYF
d_call: TRBD2; j_call: TRBJ2-1; v_call: TRBV4-1; clone_size: .; cdr3_nt: TGCGCCAGCAGCCAAGTAGGACTAGCGGGAGTGGAAGAGCAGTTCTTC; cdr3_aa: CASSQVGLAGVEEQFF
d_call: .; j_call: TRBJ2-7; v_call: TRBV9; clone_size: few; cdr3_nt: TGTGCCAGCAGCGAGACAGTTCTCTCCTACGAGCAGTACTTC; cdr3_aa: CASSETVLSYEQYF
d_call: TRBD2; j_call: TRBJ2-5; v_call: TRBV4-3; clone_size: few; cdr3_nt: TGCGCCAGCAGCCAAGATGCTAGCGGGAGCCGAGAGCAGTACTTC; cdr3_aa: CASSQDASGSREQYF
d_call: TRBD1; j_call: TRBJ2-7; v_call: TRBV10-3; clone_size: .; cdr3_nt: TGTGCCATCACCCGAAAAAAATACGACCCGGGACAGGGTTTGAAGGAGCAGTACTTC; cdr3_aa: CAITRKKYDPGQGLKEQYF
d_call: .; j_call: TRBJ2-1; v_call: TRBV6-2/TRBV6-3; clone_size: .; cdr3_nt: TGTGCCAGCAGGCGGAGGGGGACTCCTCGCCTCAATGAGCAGTTCTTC; cdr3_aa: CASRRRGTPRLNEQFF
d_call: .; j_call: TRBJ1-2; v_call: TRBV29-1; clone_size: few; cdr3_nt: TGCAGCGTTGAAGAGCGGGTTGGCTACACCTTC; cdr3_aa: CSVEERVGYTF
d_call: TRBD1; j_call: TRBJ2-5; v_call: TRBV2; clone_size: .; cdr3_nt: TGTGCCAGCAGGGTGGACAGGGGGGGAGAGACCCAGTACTTC; cdr3_aa: CASRVDRGGETQYF
d_call: .; j_call: TRBJ2-3; v_call: TRBV13; clone_size: .; cdr3_nt: TGTGCCAGCAGCTTAGTGGGGCGAGAGCCAGATACGCAGTATTTT; cdr3_aa: CASSLVGREPDTQYF
d_call: TRBD2; j_call: TRBJ2-5; v_call: TRBV20-1; clone_size: .; cdr3_nt: TGCAGTGCTAGACGTCCCGGGACTAGCGGGAGGGTCCAAGAGACCCAGTACTTC; cdr3_aa: CSARRPGTSGRVQETQYF
d_call: .; j_call: TRBJ1-1; v_call: TRBV5-1; clone_size: .; cdr3_nt: TGCGCCAGCAGCTTGCGGCAGGGGCGGAGCACTGAAGCTTTCTTT; cdr3_aa: CASSLRQGRSTEAFF
d_call: TRBD1; j_call: TRBJ1-2; v_call: TRBV7-9; clone_size: .; cdr3_nt: TGTGCCAGCAGCTTAGCCGGACAGGGTTCTAACTATGGCTACACCTTC; cdr3_aa: CASSLAGQGSNYGYTF
d_call: .; j_call: TRBJ2-7; v_call: TRBV2; clone_size: .; cdr3_nt: TGTGCCAGCCGGGGGGACAGCCCCGAGCAGTACTTC; cdr3_aa: CASRGDSPEQYF
d_call: .; j_call: TRBJ2-6; v_call: TRBV3-1; clone_size: .; cdr3_nt: TGTGCCAGCACCTCAGCTAGCTCTGGGGCCAACGTCCTGACTTTC; cdr3_aa: CASTSASSGANVLTF
d_call: .; j_call: TRBJ1-2; v_call: TRBV12-3/TRBV12-4; clone_size: few; cdr3_nt: TGTGCCAGCAGTTTAAAAGGACAAACTAACTATGGCTACACCTTC; cdr3_aa: CASSLKGQTNYGYTF
d_call: TRBD1; j_call: TRBJ1-4; v_call: TRBV20-1; clone_size: .; cdr3_nt: TGCAGTGCGAGAGCCCGGGACAGCTTGCTCGCAACTAATGAAAAACTGTTTTTT; cdr3_aa: CSARARDSLLATNEKLFF
d_call: .; j_call: TRBJ1-2; v_call: TRBV11-2; clone_size: .; cdr3_nt: TGTGCCAGCAGCAGCGACGGGACATATGGCTACACCTTC; cdr3_aa: CASSSDGTYGYTF
d_call: TRBD2; j_call: TRBJ2-7; v_call: TRBV6-2/TRBV6-3; clone_size: .; cdr3_nt: TGTGCCAGCAGACGAAGCGGGGGGGGGACCGACGAGCAGTACTTC; cdr3_aa: CASRRSGGGTDEQYF
d_call: .; j_call: TRBJ2-5; v_call: TRBV7-8; clone_size: few; cdr3_nt: TGTGCCAGCAGAGTGCAAGAGACCCAGTACTTC; cdr3_aa: CASRVQETQYF
d_call: .; j_call: TRBJ2-1; v_call: TRBV7-9; clone_size: many; cdr3_nt: TGTGCCAGCAGCTTGGGGGGTTCCTACAATGAGCAGTTCTTC; cdr3_aa: CASSLGGSYNEQFF
d_call: .; j_call: TRBJ2-7; v_call: TRBV27; clone_size: few; cdr3_nt: TGTGCCAGCAGTTCCTCAGGACAGAGCTCCTACGAGCAGTACTTC; cdr3_aa: CASSSSGQSSYEQYF
d_call: .; j_call: TRBJ1-2; v_call: TRBV29-1; clone_size: few; cdr3_nt: TGCAGCGTCGTTTTGTCAGGGAATGATGTCTATGGCTACACCTTC; cdr3_aa: CSVVLSGNDVYGYTF